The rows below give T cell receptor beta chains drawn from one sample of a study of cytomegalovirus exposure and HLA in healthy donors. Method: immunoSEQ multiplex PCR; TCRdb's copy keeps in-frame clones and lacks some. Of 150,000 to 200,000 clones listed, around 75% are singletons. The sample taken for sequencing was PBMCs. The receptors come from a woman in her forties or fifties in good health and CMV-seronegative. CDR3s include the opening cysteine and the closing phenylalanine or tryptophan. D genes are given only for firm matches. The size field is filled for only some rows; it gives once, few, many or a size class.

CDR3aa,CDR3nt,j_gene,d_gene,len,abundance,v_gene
CASSLGDGGAQADTQYF,TGCGCCAGCAGCTTGGGGGATGGGGGGGCGCAGGCCGATACGCAGTATTTT,TRBJ2-3,-,17,-,TRBV5-1
CASSLLATGAVYEQYF,TGTGCCAGCAGTTTGTTGGCGACAGGGGCCGTCTACGAGCAGTACTTC,TRBJ2-7,TRBD1,16,-,TRBV27
CASSQDISGGHNEQFF,TGCGCCAGCAGCCAAGATATTAGCGGGGGACACAATGAGCAGTTCTTC,TRBJ2-1,TRBD2,16,-,TRBV4-3
CASSSAGTGSAGSQPQHF,TGTGCCAGCAGCTCTGCCGGGACAGGGTCGGCGGGTAGTCAGCCCCAGCATTTT,TRBJ1-5,TRBD1,18,-,TRBV5-6
CASSFTPTGKSYEQYF,TGTGCCAGCAGCTTTACCCCGACAGGGAAAAGCTACGAGCAGTACTTC,TRBJ2-7,TRBD1,16,-,TRBV7-9
CASSLGARNTEAFF,TGTGCCAGCAGCTTAGGAGCAAGGAACACTGAAGCTTTCTTT,TRBJ1-1,-,14,-,TRBV7-9
CASGLAGYQETQYF,TGTGCCAGCGGACTAGCGGGTTACCAAGAGACCCAGTACTTC,TRBJ2-5,TRBD2,14,-,TRBV6-5
CASQREMGYNEQFF,TGCGCCAGCCAGAGGGAAATGGGGTACAATGAGCAGTTCTTC,TRBJ2-1,-,14,-,TRBV5-1
CASSFPGQGSYEQYF,TGTGCCAGCAGTTTCCCGGGACAGGGGTCCTACGAGCAGTACTTC,TRBJ2-7,TRBD1,15,-,TRBV6-6
CASSLQGQSNQPQHF,TGTGCCAGCAGCTTACAAGGACAGTCCAATCAGCCCCAGCATTTT,TRBJ1-5,-,15,-,TRBV7-2
CASSSLSYEQYF,TGTGCCAGCAGCTCCCTCTCCTACGAGCAGTACTTC,TRBJ2-7,-,12,-,TRBV7-2
CASSSGSLMNTEAFF,TGCGCCAGCAGCTCGGGGAGCCTAATGAACACTGAAGCTTTCTTT,TRBJ1-1,-,15,-,TRBV5-1
CASSSNRGCEAFF,TGTGCCAGCAGCTCAAACAGGGGATGTGAAGCTTTCTTT,TRBJ1-1,TRBD1,13,-,TRBV7-2
CASSLALGTGAYEQYF,TGTGCCAGCAGCTTAGCGTTGGGGACAGGGGCCTACGAGCAGTACTTC,TRBJ2-7,TRBD1,16,-,TRBV7-9
CASSLGESTDTQYF,TGTGCCAGCAGCTTGGGAGAGAGCACAGATACGCAGTATTTT,TRBJ2-3,-,14,once,TRBV5-8
CAWSLSGTGKSGYTF,TGTGCCTGGAGTCTCAGTGGGACAGGGAAGAGCGGCTACACCTTC,TRBJ1-2,TRBD1,15,-,TRBV30
CSVATSGAIDTQYF,TGCAGCGTTGCGACTAGCGGAGCCATAGATACGCAGTATTTT,TRBJ2-3,TRBD2,14,-,TRBV29-1
CASSIGQLNSPLHF,TGCGCCAGCAGCATAGGACAGCTTAATTCACCCCTCCACTTT,TRBJ1-6,-,14,few,TRBV5-1
CASSFTSGRTYEQYF,TGTGCCAGCAGTTTTACTAGCGGGAGAACCTACGAGCAGTACTTC,TRBJ2-7,TRBD2,15,-,TRBV6-5
CASSLSNGGNEQFF,TGTGCCAGCAGCTTAAGCAATGGAGGGAATGAGCAGTTCTTC,TRBJ2-1,-,14,-,TRBV7-3
CASSLVGGKSTDTQYF,TGCGCCAGCAGCTTGGTAGGGGGCAAGAGCACAGATACGCAGTATTTT,TRBJ2-3,TRBD1,16,-,TRBV5-1
CASSPRGGGYTEAFF,TGTGCCAGCTCACCCCGCGGAGGGGGCTATACTGAAGCTTTCTTT,TRBJ1-1,TRBD1,15,-,TRBV18
CASSSRGGQNTEAFF,TGCGCCAGCAGTTCCCGGGGGGGACAGAACACTGAAGCTTTCTTT,TRBJ1-1,-,15,few,TRBV5-1
CASSDVEGLRNGYTF,TGTGCCAGCAGTGATGTGGAGGGGTTACGGAATGGCTACACCTTC,TRBJ1-2,-,15,-,TRBV25-1
CASGPEAFF,TGTGCCAGTGGGCCGGAAGCTTTCTTT,TRBJ1-1,-,9,few,TRBV9
CSSSLARGSGPHTYEQYF,TGTTCCAGCAGCTTAGCGCGGGGAAGTGGACCGCATACCTACGAGCAGTACTTC,TRBJ2-7,-,18,-,TRBV7-9
CASLTPDRANYGYTF,TGTGCCAGCTTGACACCGGACAGGGCCAACTATGGCTACACCTTC,TRBJ1-2,TRBD1,15,-,TRBV28
CASSAATGFGYTF,TGCGCCAGCAGCGCAGCGACAGGGTTTGGCTACACCTTC,TRBJ1-2,TRBD1,13,-,TRBV5-1
CASQDRELYEQYF,TGTGCCTCCCAGGACAGGGAACTCTACGAGCAGTACTTC,TRBJ2-7,TRBD1,13,few,TRBV10-3
CASSVGGRVGEKLFF,TGTGCCAGCAGCGTAGGGGGGAGGGTAGGCGAAAAACTGTTTTTT,TRBJ1-4,-,15,once,TRBV9
CASSQDSPATGRGGSYEQYF,TGCGCCAGCAGCCAAGATAGTCCGGCCACAGGTCGAGGGGGCTCCTACGAGCAGTACTTC,TRBJ2-7,-,20,-,TRBV4-1
CASSARQGLNTEAFF,TGTGCCAGCAGTGCCAGACAGGGCTTGAACACTGAAGCTTTCTTT,TRBJ1-1,TRBD1,15,-,TRBV9
CASSLDQSYEQYF,TGTGCCAGCAGCTTGGATCAATCCTACGAGCAGTACTTC,TRBJ2-7,-,13,-,TRBV5-5
CASSYPSGPSGSRDTQYF,TGTGCCAGCAGTTACCCAAGTGGGCCTAGCGGGAGTAGAGATACGCAGTATTTT,TRBJ2-3,TRBD2,18,-,TRBV28
CASRDFHNEQFF,TGTGCCAGCAGGGACTTCCACAATGAGCAGTTCTTC,TRBJ2-1,-,12,-,TRBV6-5
CASSSGQGYGYTF,TGTGCCAGCAGTTCCGGACAGGGATATGGCTACACCTTC,TRBJ1-2,TRBD1,13,-,TRBV6-6
CASSLTGARNTEAFF,TGTGCCAGCAGCTTGACAGGGGCCCGGAACACTGAAGCTTTCTTT,TRBJ1-1,TRBD1,15,-,TRBV7-3